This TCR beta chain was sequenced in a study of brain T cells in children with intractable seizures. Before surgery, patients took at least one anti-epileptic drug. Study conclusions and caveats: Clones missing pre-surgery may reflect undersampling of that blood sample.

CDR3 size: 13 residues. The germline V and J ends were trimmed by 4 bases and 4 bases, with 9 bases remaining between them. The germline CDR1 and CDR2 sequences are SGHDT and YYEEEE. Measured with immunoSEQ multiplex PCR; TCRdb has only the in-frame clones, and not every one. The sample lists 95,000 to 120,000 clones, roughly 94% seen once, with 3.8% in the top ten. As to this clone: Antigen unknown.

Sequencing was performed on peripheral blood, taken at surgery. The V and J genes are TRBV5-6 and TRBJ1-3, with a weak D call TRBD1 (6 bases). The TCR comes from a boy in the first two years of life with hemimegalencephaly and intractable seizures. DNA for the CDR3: TGTGCCAGCAGCCTCCAGGGGGGAAACACCATATATTTT. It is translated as CASSLQGGNTIYF.